This is a list of T cell receptor beta chains from one sample in a study of cytomegalovirus exposure and HLA in healthy donors. The protocol was immunoSEQ multiplex PCR, while the TCRdb copy is restricted to in-frame clones and leaves out a portion. The sample lists about 150,000 clones, approximately 9% occurring once. Material: PBMCs. These receptor sequences come from a male donor in good health and CMV-seronegative. Both conserved end residues are trimmed from each CDR3. The order of the fields is V gene, J gene, CDR3 length, D gene, CDR3 protein. The D gene is left open where the match is weak.

v_gene: TRBV30
j_gene: TRBJ2-1
len: 12
d_gene: TRBD1
CDR3aa: ACRDRDSYNEQF

v_gene: TRBV5-1
j_gene: TRBJ1-5
len: 13
d_gene: -
CDR3aa: ASSSGGGDHQPQH

v_gene: TRBV4-1
j_gene: TRBJ2-7
len: 13
d_gene: TRBD1
CDR3aa: ASSHSRDRGSEQY

v_gene: TRBV2
j_gene: TRBJ1-2
len: 11
d_gene: -
CDR3aa: ASSEEQAGGYT

v_gene: TRBV21-1
j_gene: TRBJ2-1
len: 12
d_gene: -
CDR3aa: ASSKRREYRDLF

v_gene: TRBV2
j_gene: TRBJ2-1
len: 11
d_gene: -
CDR3aa: ASNSWGEGEQF

v_gene: TRBV5-6
j_gene: TRBJ1-5
len: 12
d_gene: -
CDR3aa: ASSLGLGNQPQH

v_gene: TRBV7-2
j_gene: TRBJ2-7
len: 13
d_gene: TRBD2
CDR3aa: ASSLDGTSFYEQY

v_gene: TRBV9
j_gene: TRBJ2-7
len: 14
d_gene: -
CDR3aa: ASSVTPRGNGGEQY

v_gene: TRBV4-2
j_gene: TRBJ2-7
len: 13
d_gene: -
CDR3aa: ASSQETTGYYEQY

v_gene: TRBV7-8
j_gene: TRBJ1-1
len: 14
d_gene: -
CDR3aa: ASSPSQGFMNTEAF

v_gene: TRBV4-3
j_gene: TRBJ1-1
len: 17
d_gene: TRBD1
CDR3aa: ASSQDLIEGALLNTEAF

v_gene: TRBV27
j_gene: TRBJ2-6
len: 12
d_gene: -
CDR3aa: ASSPLGGANVLT

v_gene: TRBV2
j_gene: TRBJ1-5
len: 12
d_gene: -
CDR3aa: ASSVGTPNQPQH

v_gene: TRBV18
j_gene: TRBJ1-5
len: 13
d_gene: -
CDR3aa: ASSPNWGQDQPQH

v_gene: TRBV7-3
j_gene: TRBJ2-1
len: 14
d_gene: TRBD1
CDR3aa: ASSLTGGVSYNEQF

v_gene: TRBV9
j_gene: TRBJ1-1
len: 12
d_gene: -
CDR3aa: ASSVGFGDTEAF

v_gene: TRBV4-3
j_gene: TRBJ2-1
len: 12
d_gene: -
CDR3aa: ASSQDEWGLEQF

v_gene: TRBV18
j_gene: TRBJ2-7
len: 16
d_gene: -
CDR3aa: ASSPGLPMSRGDYEQY

v_gene: TRBV7-3
j_gene: TRBJ2-7
len: 13
d_gene: -
CDR3aa: ASSESVGPPYEQY

v_gene: TRBV5-6
j_gene: TRBJ2-1
len: 15
d_gene: TRBD2
CDR3aa: ASSPTSGGAMVDEQF

v_gene: TRBV5-6
j_gene: TRBJ2-5
len: 12
d_gene: TRBD1
CDR3aa: ASSSGTGGETQY

v_gene: TRBV6-6
j_gene: TRBJ1-1
len: 14
d_gene: TRBD1
CDR3aa: ASSYTGTGEKAEAF

v_gene: TRBV5-8
j_gene: TRBJ2-4
len: 13
d_gene: -
CDR3aa: ASSSNSGPKNIQY

v_gene: TRBV7-8
j_gene: TRBJ1-2
len: 11
d_gene: TRBD1
CDR3aa: ASSSQGQPGYT